This T cell receptor beta chain was recovered during a study of blood T cell repertoires in COVID-19. Across the whole study: Samples came from the United States, Italy and Spain, spanning acute and convalescent COVID-19. T cells, B-cell-depleted T cells, or PBMCs supplied cDNA or gDNA.

In the original processing: Nucleated cell number was recorded as an estimate derived from reference gene primer amplification. Sequenced by immunoSEQ multiplex PCR; TCRdb stores in-frame clones only, minus some. V, J and clone size are those of that table, while D and trimming were read from the DNA. The table has 210,000 or so clones, about 77% seen once. This clone was recorded a few times. Sequenced sample: peripheral blood. The source is a woman of 80 years or more with active or convalescent COVID-19.

The CDR3 DNA follows: TGTGCCAGCAGTTTACCAGATAATCAGCCCCAGCATTTT. Protein product: CASSLPDNQPQHF. This chain links TRBV28 with TRBJ1-5; D is unresolved. The V and J ends lost 2 bases and 4 bases respectively, with 6 bases between them. Germline CDR1 is MDHEN and CDR2 is SYDVKM. CDR3 length: 13 amino acids.